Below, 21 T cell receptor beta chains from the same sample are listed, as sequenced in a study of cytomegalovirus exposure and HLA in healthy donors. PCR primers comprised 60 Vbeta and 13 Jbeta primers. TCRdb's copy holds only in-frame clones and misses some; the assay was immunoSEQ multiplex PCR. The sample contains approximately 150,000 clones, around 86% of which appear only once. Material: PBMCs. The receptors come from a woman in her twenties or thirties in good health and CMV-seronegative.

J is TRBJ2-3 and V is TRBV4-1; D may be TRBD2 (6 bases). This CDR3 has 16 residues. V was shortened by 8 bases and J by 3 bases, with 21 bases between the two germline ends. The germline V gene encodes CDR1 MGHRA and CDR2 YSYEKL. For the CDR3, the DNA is TGCGCCAGCCGAAGACTAGACCGAACGAGAACAGATACGCAGTATTTT. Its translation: CASRRLDRTRTDTQYF.

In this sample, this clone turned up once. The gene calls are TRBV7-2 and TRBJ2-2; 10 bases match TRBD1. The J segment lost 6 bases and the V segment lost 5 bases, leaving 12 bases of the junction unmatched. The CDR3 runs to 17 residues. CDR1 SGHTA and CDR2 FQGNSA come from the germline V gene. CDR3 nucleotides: TGTGCCAGCAGCCCCCCTCCCGGACAGGGGGACGCCGGGGAGCTGTTTTTT. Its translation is CASSPPPGQGDAGELFF.

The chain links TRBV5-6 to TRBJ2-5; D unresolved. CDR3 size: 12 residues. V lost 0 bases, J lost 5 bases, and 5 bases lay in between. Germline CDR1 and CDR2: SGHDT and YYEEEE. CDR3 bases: TGTGCCAGCAGCTTGGGCCGGGAGACCCAGTACTTC. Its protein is CASSLGRETQYF.

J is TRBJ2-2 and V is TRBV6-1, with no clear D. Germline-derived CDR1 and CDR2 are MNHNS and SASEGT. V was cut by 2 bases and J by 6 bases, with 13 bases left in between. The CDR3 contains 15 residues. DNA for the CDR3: TGTGCCAGCAGTGAATTATTCTCCCTTCCCGGGGAGCTGTTTTTT. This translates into CASSELFSLPGELFF.

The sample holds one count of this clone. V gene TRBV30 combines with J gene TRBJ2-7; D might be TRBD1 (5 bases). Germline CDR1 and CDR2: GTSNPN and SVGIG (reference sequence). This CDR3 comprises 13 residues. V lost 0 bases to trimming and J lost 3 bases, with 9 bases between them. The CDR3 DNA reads TGTGCCTGGAGTGTACACAGGAACTACGAGCAGTACTTC. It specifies CAWSVHRNYEQYF.

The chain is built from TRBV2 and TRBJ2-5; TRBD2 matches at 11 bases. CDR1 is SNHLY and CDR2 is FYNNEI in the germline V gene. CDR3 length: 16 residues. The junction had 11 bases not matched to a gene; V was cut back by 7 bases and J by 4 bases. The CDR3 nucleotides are TGTGCCAGCACCCAGCGGGTAGCGGGAGGGGGAGAGACCCAGTACTTC. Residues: CASTQRVAGGGETQYF.

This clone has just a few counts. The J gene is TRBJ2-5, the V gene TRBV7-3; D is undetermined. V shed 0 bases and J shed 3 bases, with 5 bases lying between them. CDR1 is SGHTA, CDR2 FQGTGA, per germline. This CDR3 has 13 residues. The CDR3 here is CASSLTREETQYF. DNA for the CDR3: TGTGCCAGCAGCTTAACGAGAGAAGAGACCCAGTACTTC.

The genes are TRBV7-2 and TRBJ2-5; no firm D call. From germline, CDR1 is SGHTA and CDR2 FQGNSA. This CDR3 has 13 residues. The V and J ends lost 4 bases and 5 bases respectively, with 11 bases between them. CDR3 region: CASSSQTRETQYF. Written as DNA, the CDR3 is TGTGCCAGCAGCTCACAGACCCGCGAGACCCAGTACTTC.

The DNA of the CDR3 is TGTGCTAGTGGTTTGGTACTGTGGCAGGGCCGAGATTTGGGTAACAATCAGCCCCAGCATTTT. Protein sequence: CASGLVLWQGRDLGNNQPQHF. This chain connects TRBV12-5 to TRBJ1-5; the D gene is possibly TRBD1 (5 bases). Trimming took off 0 bases at V and 3 bases at J, with 27 bases between the two ends. The length of the CDR3 is 21 residues. The germline V gene encodes CDR1 LGHNT and CDR2 FRNRAP.

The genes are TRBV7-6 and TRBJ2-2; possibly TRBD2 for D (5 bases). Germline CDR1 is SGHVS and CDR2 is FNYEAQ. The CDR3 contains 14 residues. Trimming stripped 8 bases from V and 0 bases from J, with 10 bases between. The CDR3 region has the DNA TGTGCCAGCGGCCGGGGAGCGAACACCGGGGAGCTGTTTTTT. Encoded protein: CASGRGANTGELFF.

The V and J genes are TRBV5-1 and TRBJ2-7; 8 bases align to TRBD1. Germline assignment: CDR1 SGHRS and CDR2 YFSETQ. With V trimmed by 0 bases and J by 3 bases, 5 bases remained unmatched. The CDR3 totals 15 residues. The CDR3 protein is CASSLGDRSNYEQYF. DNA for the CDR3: TGCGCCAGCAGCTTGGGGGACAGGAGTAACTACGAGCAGTACTTC.

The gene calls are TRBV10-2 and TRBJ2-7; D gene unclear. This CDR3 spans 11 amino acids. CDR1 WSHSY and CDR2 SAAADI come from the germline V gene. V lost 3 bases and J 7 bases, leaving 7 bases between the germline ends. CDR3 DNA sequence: TGCGCCAGCAGTGAAGTCCGGGAGCAGTACTTC. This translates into CASSEVREQYF.

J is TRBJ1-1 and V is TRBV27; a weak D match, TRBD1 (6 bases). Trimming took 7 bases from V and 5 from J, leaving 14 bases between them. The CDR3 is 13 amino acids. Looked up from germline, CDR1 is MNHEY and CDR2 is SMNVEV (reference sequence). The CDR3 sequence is CASTLGRGTEAFF. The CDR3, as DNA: TGTGCCAGCACCCTTGGGAGGGGGACTGAAGCTTTCTTT.

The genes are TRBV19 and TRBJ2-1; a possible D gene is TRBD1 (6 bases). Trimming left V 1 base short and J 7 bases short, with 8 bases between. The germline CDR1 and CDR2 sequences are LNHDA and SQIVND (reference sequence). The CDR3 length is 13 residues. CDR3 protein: CASSIGTANEQFF. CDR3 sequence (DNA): TGTGCCAGTAGTATAGGGACAGCAAATGAGCAGTTCTTC. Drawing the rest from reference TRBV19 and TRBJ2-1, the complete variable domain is DGGITQSPKYLFRKEGQNVTLSCEQNLNHDAMYWYRQDPGQGLRLIYYSQIVNDFQKGDIAEGYSVSREKKESFPLTVTSAQKNPTAFYLCASSIGTANEQFFGPGTRLTVL.

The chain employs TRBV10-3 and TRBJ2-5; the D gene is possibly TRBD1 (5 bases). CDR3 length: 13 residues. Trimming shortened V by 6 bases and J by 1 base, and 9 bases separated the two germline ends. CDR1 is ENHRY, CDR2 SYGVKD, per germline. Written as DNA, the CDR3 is TGTGCCATCAGAGGCCAGGGCCAAGAGACCCAGTACTTC. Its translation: CAIRGQGQETQYF.

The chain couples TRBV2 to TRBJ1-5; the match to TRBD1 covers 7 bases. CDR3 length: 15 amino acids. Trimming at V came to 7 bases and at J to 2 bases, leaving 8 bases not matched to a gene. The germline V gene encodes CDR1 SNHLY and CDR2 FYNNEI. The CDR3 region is CASNTGASRNQPQHF. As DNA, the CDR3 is TGTGCCAGCAACACAGGGGCTTCGCGCAATCAGCCCCAGCATTTT.

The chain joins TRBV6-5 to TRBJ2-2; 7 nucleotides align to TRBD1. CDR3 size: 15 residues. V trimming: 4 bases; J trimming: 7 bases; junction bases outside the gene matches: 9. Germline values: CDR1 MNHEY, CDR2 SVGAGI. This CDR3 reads CASSLTGPGGGELFF. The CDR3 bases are TGTGCCAGCAGTTTGACAGGGCCCGGCGGCGGGGAGCTGTTTTTT.

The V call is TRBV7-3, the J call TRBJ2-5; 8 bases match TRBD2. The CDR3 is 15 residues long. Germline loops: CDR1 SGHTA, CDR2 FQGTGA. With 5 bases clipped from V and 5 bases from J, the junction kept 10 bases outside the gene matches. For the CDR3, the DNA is TGTGCCAGCAGCCAAAGCGGGAGTACGGGGGAGACCCAGTACTTC. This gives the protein CASSQSGSTGETQYF.

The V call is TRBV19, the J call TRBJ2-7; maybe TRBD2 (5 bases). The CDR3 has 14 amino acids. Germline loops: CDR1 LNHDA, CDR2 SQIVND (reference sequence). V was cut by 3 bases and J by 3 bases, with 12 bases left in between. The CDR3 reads CASSMEDGYYEQYF. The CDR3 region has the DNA TGTGCCAGTAGTATGGAGGACGGATACTACGAGCAGTACTTC.

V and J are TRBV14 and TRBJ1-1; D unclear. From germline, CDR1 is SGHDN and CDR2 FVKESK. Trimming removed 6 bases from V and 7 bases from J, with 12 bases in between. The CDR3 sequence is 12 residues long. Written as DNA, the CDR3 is TGTGCCAGCAGTCACGCGGGATATGAAGCTTTCTTT. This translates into CASSHAGYEAFF.

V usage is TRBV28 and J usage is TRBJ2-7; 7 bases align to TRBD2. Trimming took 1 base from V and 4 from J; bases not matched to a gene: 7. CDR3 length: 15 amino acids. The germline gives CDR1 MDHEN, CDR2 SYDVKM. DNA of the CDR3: TGTGCCAGCAGTTTATTTGGGGGAGGGGTTTACGAGCAGTACTTC. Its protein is CASSLFGGGVYEQYF.